Each of the 26 T cell receptor beta chains below was sequenced from the same sample in a study of T cells in Graves' hyperthyroidism and ophthalmopathy. RNA transcripts yielded amplified TCR beta CDR3 regions. Researchers ran a first-round RT-PCR on the TCR CDR3 using the HTBI primer set. TCRdb ran MiXCR on the multiplex PCR reads and lists one entry per CDR3 protein. The data contain roughly 800,000 distinct CDR3 sequences, over 35% of them singletons. Sequencing was performed on blood. These TCRs come from a man aged 18 to 35 with Graves' hyperthyroidism.

This clonotype was counted a few times. The chain recombines TRBV25-1 with TRBJ2-7, with a tentative D call TRBD1 (6 bases). Germline CDR1 reads MGHDK; CDR2 reads SYGVNS. The CDR3 runs to 12 residues. V lost 10 bases and J lost 7, with 17 bases in between. The CDR3 coding sequence is TGTGCCAACAGCCAGGGGTGGGCAGAGCAGTACTTC. This translates into CANSQGWAEQYF.

This clonotype was seen a few times. The rearrangement joins TRBV6-5 to TRBJ2-2; D is undetermined. The germline CDR1 and CDR2 sequences are MNHEY and SVGAGI. Trimming pared 3 bases from V and 8 bases from J, leaving 10 bases between. This CDR3 comprises 13 residues. The CDR3 here is CASSYSQLGELFF. Here the CDR3 DNA reads TGTGCCAGCAGTTATTCTCAGTTAGGGGAGCTGTTTTTT.

In this sample, this clonotype turned up many times. This chain connects TRBV11-2 to TRBJ1-1; D might be TRBD1 (5 bases). With 5 bases removed from V and 10 bases from J, the gap between germline ends came to 14 bases. CDR3 size: 12 residues. CDR1 is SGHAT and CDR2 is FQNNGV in the germline V gene. The CDR3 DNA reads TGTGCCAGCAGCCAAAGTGGCGGGACAGCTTTCTTT. Its translation: CASSQSGGTAFF.

This clonotype was detected many times. This chain joins TRBV2 and TRBJ1-5; D may be TRBD1 (5 bases). From germline, CDR1 is SNHLY and CDR2 FYNNEI. The CDR3 is 12 amino acids. Trimming pared 6 bases from V and 7 bases from J, leaving 10 bases between. The CDR3 protein is CASSQRGQPQHF. Written as DNA, the CDR3 is TGTGCCAGCAGCCAAAGGGGCCAGCCCCAGCATTTT. Full variable domain (missing parts from reference TRBV2 and TRBJ1-5): EPEVTQTPSHQVTQMGQEVILRCVPISNHLYFYWYRQILGQKVEFLVSFYNNEISEKSEIFDDQFSVERPDGSNFTLKIRSTKLEDSAMYFCASSQRGQPQHFGDGTRLSIL.

The table lists this clonotype with a count of one. This sequence joins TRBV7-6 and TRBJ2-5; perhaps TRBD1 as D (6 bases). Germline V gene data show CDR1 as SGHVS and CDR2 as FNYEAQ. CDR3 length: 15 residues. V lost 2 bases to trimming and J lost 4 bases, with 14 bases between them. The CDR3 bases are TGTGCCAGCAGCTTAAGTACAGGGCGAGGAGAGACCCAGTACTTC. Translated: CASSLSTGRGETQYF.

The genes are TRBV11-1 and TRBJ2-7; no firm D call. Germline V lookup: CDR1 SGHAT, CDR2 FQDESV (reference sequence). The CDR3 spans 12 residues. V was clipped by 8 bases and J by 3 bases, with 11 bases between them. The CDR3: CASGVGNYEQYF. CDR3 sequence (DNA): TGTGCCAGCGGGGTAGGGAACTACGAGCAGTACTTC. Full variable domain (remainder filled in from reference TRBV11-1 and TRBJ2-7): EAEVAQSPRYKITEKSQAVAFWCDPISGHATLYWYRQILGQGPELLVQFQDESVVDDSQLPKDRFSAERLKGVDSTLKIQPAELGDSAMYLCASGVGNYEQYFGPGTRLTVT.

A word on this clonotype: Likely a read error: the CDR3 ends without its conserved phenylalanine or tryptophan. In nucleotides, the CDR3 is TGTGCCAGCAGTTTCCAGACAGGGACGGACACCGGGGAGCTGTTTTCT. Its translation: CASSFQTGTDTGELFS. J is TRBJ2-2 and V is TRBV7-6; 7 nucleotides align to TRBD1. The J segment lost 3 bases and the V segment lost 6 bases, leaving 10 bases of the junction unmatched. Per the germline V gene, CDR1 is SGHVS and CDR2 is FNYEAQ. This CDR3 comprises 16 residues.

This clonotype was seen more than once but under ten times. The chain joins TRBV29-1 to TRBJ2-2; possibly TRBD2 for D (6 bases). Germline V gene sequence: CDR1 SQVTM, CDR2 ANQGSEA. Trimming took off 3 bases at V and 9 bases at J, with 11 bases between the two ends. The CDR3 spans 12 residues. For the CDR3, the DNA is TGCAGCGTTGACCGGGAGTGGTGGGAGCTGTTTTTT. Translated: CSVDREWWELFF.

Of note for this clonotype: This may arise from a read error, as a much more abundant clone is one base away. This sequence joins TRBV2 and TRBJ1-1; TRBD1 agrees at 9 bases. The CDR3 spans 15 residues. Per germline, CDR1 SNHLY and CDR2 FYNNEI. Unmatched junction bases numbered 15, after V lost 6 bases and J lost 10 bases. The CDR3 here is CASSGINRGRVGAFF. The DNA of the CDR3 is TGTGCCAGCAGCGGAATCAACAGGGGGCGGGTCGGAGCTTTCTTT.

This sequence joins TRBV9 and TRBJ1-6; a possible D gene is TRBD1 (5 bases). The V and J ends lost 0 bases and 10 bases respectively, with 8 bases between them. Germline V gives CDR1 SGDLS, CDR2 YYNGEE. This CDR3 has 13 amino acids. The CDR3 region is CASSVEGTSPLHF. CDR3 nucleotide sequence: TGTGCCAGCAGCGTAGAGGGGACGTCACCCCTCCACTTT.

V is TRBV25-1 and J is TRBJ1-6, with 7 nucleotides matching TRBD1. V gave up 6 bases and J gave up 7 bases; unmatched junction bases: 6. The CDR3 has 14 residues. Germline CDR1 MGHDK, CDR2 SYGVNS. This chain's CDR3 is CASRLTGKNSPLHF. The DNA for the CDR3 is TGTGCCAGCAGACTGACAGGGAAGAATTCACCCCTCCACTTT.

There are a few counts of this clonotype. J is TRBJ2-7 and V is TRBV6-5, with TRBD2 matching 10 bases. The CDR3 has 15 residues. J lost 2 bases, V lost 7 bases, and 8 bases had no gene match. Germline V gene lookup returns CDR1 MNHEY and CDR2 SVGAGI. In DNA, the CDR3 is TGTGCCAGCACACCTAGCGGGAGTGGTCCCTACGAGCAGTACTTC. This sequence encodes CASTPSGSGPYEQYF.

This clonotype is medium-sized by share. This chain connects TRBV12-3 or TRBV12-4 to TRBJ2-5, with D hard to call. V was cut by 6 bases and J by 4 bases, with 6 bases left in between. The CDR3 spans 11 residues. Here the CDR3 DNA reads TGTGCCAGCAGCTTCGGAGAGACCCAGTACTTC. Translating gives CASSFGETQYF.

V is TRBV10-3 and J is TRBJ2-2; tentative D call: TRBD2 (5 bases). The germline gives CDR1 ENHRY, CDR2 SYGVKD. This CDR3 is built from 16 residues. Trimming took off 2 bases at V and 1 base at J, with 11 bases between the two ends. CDR3 sequence: CAISESGLRNTGELFF. The CDR3 coding sequence is TGTGCCATCAGTGAGAGTGGACTTCGGAACACCGGGGAGCTGTTTTTT.

Regarding this clonotype: At one boundary the junction diverges from the germline segment, which might be a read error. The chain joins TRBV20-1 to TRBJ1-1; D call uncertain. The length of the CDR3 is 14 residues. Germline V gives CDR1 DFQATT, CDR2 SNEGSKA (reference sequence). The CDR3 region has the DNA TGCAATGCTGCCCCTATGGACCGGAACACTGAAGCTTTCTTT. This codes for CNAAPMDRNTEAFF.

Only a few counts were recorded for this clonotype. The chain uses TRBV7-6 and TRBJ2-2, with 11 bases lining up with TRBD2. Germline CDR1 SGHVS, CDR2 FNYEAQ. The CDR3 length is 16 residues. J was trimmed by 1 base and V by 5 bases; bases with no gene match: 3. The CDR3 region is CASSGGLAGNTGELFF. The CDR3 DNA reads TGTGCCAGCAGCGGCGGACTAGCGGGGAACACCGGGGAGCTGTTTTTT.

The chain links TRBV9 to TRBJ1-1; 11 bases are shared with TRBD1. Germline V lookup: CDR1 SGDLS, CDR2 YYNGEE. Trimming cost V 5 bases and J 4 bases; bases outside gene matches: 10. The CDR3 runs 16 residues. The CDR3 here is CASSAPPGQGATEAFF. The CDR3 DNA reads as TGTGCCAGCAGTGCCCCTCCCGGACAGGGGGCCACTGAAGCTTTCTTT.

There are many counts of this clonotype. The chain uses TRBV5-1 and TRBJ1-2; the D is unclear. Per germline, CDR1 SGHRS and CDR2 YFSETQ. The CDR3 spans 15 residues. Trimming took 0 bases from V and 4 from J, leaving 13 bases between them. This CDR3 is CASSLDRGEGYGYTF. The CDR3 bases are TGCGCCAGCAGCTTGGATCGGGGAGAGGGCTATGGCTACACCTTC. The full variable domain, in which reference TRBV5-1 and TRBJ1-2 provide the parts outside the CDR3, is KAGVTQTPRYLIKTRGQQVTLSCSPISGHRSVSWYQQTPGQGLQFLFEYFSETQRNKGNFPGRFSGRQFSNSRSEMNVSTLELGDSALYLCASSLDRGEGYGYTFGSGTRLTVV.

This clonotype was detected only a few times. The rearrangement links TRBV19 to TRBJ2-2; no clear D. The germline V and J ends were trimmed by 3 bases and 4 bases, with 6 bases remaining between them. Germline V CDR1 and CDR2: LNHDA, SQIVND (reference sequence). This CDR3 has 13 amino acids. The CDR3 is CASSIGSTGELFF. CDR3 coding DNA: TGTGCCAGTAGTATCGGTAGCACCGGGGAGCTGTTTTTT.

At least ten counts were recorded for this clonotype. J is TRBJ1-2 and V is TRBV29-1; no firm D call. V was shortened by 5 bases and J by 8 bases, with 12 bases between the two germline ends. Looked up from germline, CDR1 is SQVTM and CDR2 is ANQGSEA. The CDR3 extends over 11 amino acids. For the CDR3, the DNA is TGCAGCGTTCAGTCAATCGGGGGCTACACCTTC. This encodes CSVQSIGGYTF.

The chain is built from TRBV7-9 and TRBJ2-7, with 7 bases identical to TRBD2. The CDR3 contains 15 residues. The V gene's germline CDR1 is SEHNR and CDR2 FQNEAQ (reference sequence). After removal of 5 bases from V and 6 bases from J, the junction contained 13 bases not matched to a gene. CDR3 bases: TGTGCCAGCAGCGCCCCCGGGACTACGTATGGCGAGCAGTACTTC. Protein product: CASSAPGTTYGEQYF.

This clonotype appeared many times. V is TRBV10-2 and J is TRBJ2-7, with TRBD2 matching 9 bases. This CDR3 region has 14 residues. The V and J ends lost 6 bases and 3 bases, in that order; junction bases with no gene match: 6. Looked up from germline, CDR1 is WSHSY and CDR2 is SAAADI. The CDR3 DNA follows: TGCGCCAGCAGCGATACTAGCGGGCTCTACGAGCAGTACTTC. This codes for CASSDTSGLYEQYF.

The genes are TRBV19 and TRBJ2-2, with 9 bases lining up with TRBD1. The V gene end was trimmed by 6 bases and the J gene end by 1 base; junction bases not matched to a gene: 6. Germline values: CDR1 LNHDA, CDR2 SQIVND (reference sequence). CDR3 length: 16 amino acids. The CDR3 coding sequence is TGTGCCAGTAGAAGTGACAGGGGGGAGAACACCGGGGAGCTGTTTTTT. Translating gives CASRSDRGENTGELFF.

This clonotype was seen a single time. The rearrangement links TRBV2 to TRBJ2-7; 7 nucleotides line up with TRBD1. This CDR3 is 16 amino acids long. Germline CDR1 reads SNHLY; CDR2 reads FYNNEI. J was trimmed by 2 bases and V by 0 bases; bases with no gene match: 7. Here the CDR3 reads CASSEASTGAPYEQYF. The CDR3 nucleotides read TGTGCCAGCAGTGAAGCTTCAACAGGGGCCCCCTACGAGCAGTACTTC.

With respect to this clonotype: A much larger clone sits a single nucleotide away, making a read error possible. This is likely a read error, given that the CDR3 carries no conserved phenylalanine or tryptophan at its end. The chain recombines TRBV11-2 with TRBJ1-6; 7 bases fit TRBD1. V lost 5 bases, J lost 10 bases, and 5 bases stayed unmatched. The germline gives CDR1 SGHAT, CDR2 FQNNGV. The CDR3 runs 13 residues. CDR3 loop: CASSGRQGSPLHL. The CDR3, as DNA: TGTGCCAGCAGCGGTAGACAGGGCTCACCCCTCCACCTT.

This clonotype came up a few times. V gene TRBV6-6 combines with J gene TRBJ1-6, with 7 bases identical to TRBD1. This CDR3 has 16 amino acids. CDR1 MNHNY and CDR2 SVGAGI come from the germline V gene (reference sequence). J was trimmed by 3 bases and V by 5 bases; bases with no gene match: 7. The DNA of the CDR3 is TGTGCCAGCAGTCCCGGACAGGAATACTATAATTCACCCCTCCACTTT. Translation gives CASSPGQEYYNSPLHF.